A selection of T cell receptor beta chains follows, all from one sample in a study of early T cells in non-severe SARS-CoV-2 infection. One entry per CDR3 protein, called by TCRdb with MiXCR from the 5' RACE reads. There are 50,000 to 75,000 distinct CDR3 sequences in the sample; about 6% occur only once, and around 3.5% lies in the top ten. The specimen was whole blood, collected at baseline. Receptors originate from an adult who was a healthcare worker with PCR-confirmed SARS-CoV-2 infection or an uninfected control (not recorded which). Both conserved end residues are part of each CDR3. A D gene is named only where the DNA matches it firmly. Not all rows give a size; the values are once, few, many and, for expanded clones, a class.

J | V | D | size | length | CDR3 | DNA
TRBJ1-2 | TRBV20-1 | TRBD1 | many | 13 | CSALDRGDYGYTF | TGCAGTGCTCTAGACAGGGGGGACTATGGCTACACCTTC
TRBJ1-2 | TRBV5-1 | . | many | 12 | CASSPANYGYTF | TGCGCCAGCAGCCCAGCTAACTATGGCTACACCTTC
TRBJ1-1 | TRBV20-1 | . | many | 13 | CSARVARDTEAFF | TGCAGTGCTAGAGTTGCCAGAGACACTGAAGCTTTCTTT
TRBJ2-5 | TRBV7-2 | TRBD2 | . | 13 | CASSFSGRETQYF | TGTGCCAGCAGCTTTAGCGGGAGAGAGACCCAGTACTTC
TRBJ1-1 | TRBV5-1 | . | many | 14 | CASSPRTARAEAFF | TGCGCCAGCAGCCCACGGACAGCTCGCGCTGAAGCTTTCTTT
TRBJ2-3 | TRBV29-1 | . | many | 16 | CSVDIPSATSTDTQYF | TGCAGCGTTGATATCCCTAGCGCAACTAGCACAGATACGCAGTATTTT
TRBJ1-6 | TRBV27 | TRBD1 | . | 16 | CASSLRQQGGNSPLHF | TGTGCCAGCAGTTTGAGACAACAGGGGGGCAATTCACCCCTCCACTTT
TRBJ1-1 | TRBV6-1 | . | many | 14 | CASSGGRTNTEAFF | TGTGCCAGCAGTGGGGGACGGACGAACACTGAAGCTTTCTTT
TRBJ2-5 | TRBV5-1 | . | few | 14 | CASSFGAAQETQYF | TGCGCCAGCAGCTTCGGGGCAGCCCAAGAGACCCAGTACTTC
TRBJ1-1 | TRBV2 | . | many | 14 | CASSESGQGFKAFF | TGTGCCAGCAGTGAAAGTGGGCAGGGATTTAAAGCTTTCTTT
TRBJ2-2 | TRBV25-1 | TRBD1 | . | 15 | CASSAGQVAVGELFF | TGTGCCAGCAGTGCGGGACAGGTCGCAGTCGGGGAGCTGTTTTTT
TRBJ1-2 | TRBV28 | . | many | 12 | CATRQADYGYTF | TGTGCCACCAGGCAGGCGGACTATGGCTACACCTTC
TRBJ1-1 | TRBV4-3 | . | many | 12 | CASSQEGSSFSF | TGCGCCAGCAGCCAAGAGGGCAGCTCTTTTTCCTTT
TRBJ2-5 | TRBV7-6 | TRBD2 | many | 15 | CASSLLADYQETQYF | TGTGCCAGCAGCCTGCTAGCGGACTATCAAGAGACCCAGTACTTC
TRBJ2-7 | TRBV28 | . | few | 15 | CASRGKDGASYEQYF | TGTGCCAGCAGAGGTAAGGACGGAGCGTCCTACGAGCAGTACTTC
TRBJ1-6 | TRBV20-1 | . | few | 16 | CSARYGRFSYNSPLHF | TGCAGTGCTAGATACGGGAGGTTCAGCTATAATTCACCCCTCCACTTT
TRBJ1-1 | TRBV6-2/TRBV6-3 | . | few | 15 | CASGYGTIMNTEAFF | TGTGCCAGCGGATATGGGACCATCATGAACACTGAAGCTTTCTTT
TRBJ1-3 | TRBV27 | TRBD1 | . | 19 | CASSPRPGTGKGSGNTIYF | TGTGCCAGCAGCCCTCGTCCCGGGACAGGGAAAGGATCTGGAAACACCATATATTTT
TRBJ2-1 | TRBV4-1 | TRBD2 | . | 14 | CASSQLAGLNEQFF | TGCGCCAGCAGCCAACTAGCGGGCCTCAATGAGCAGTTCTTC
TRBJ1-1 | TRBV20-1 | . | many | 12 | CSASDVNTEAFF | TGCAGTGCCTCGGACGTGAACACTGAAGCTTTCTTT
TRBJ2-7 | TRBV7-2 | TRBD1 | many | 14 | CASSWGQGAYEQYF | TGTGCCAGCAGCTGGGGACAGGGGGCGTACGAGCAGTACTTC
TRBJ2-1 | TRBV18 | TRBD1 | few | 15 | CASSWGQGRVREQFF | TGTGCCAGCTCCTGGGGACAGGGGCGTGTTCGTGAGCAGTTCTTC
TRBJ2-1 | TRBV12-3/TRBV12-4 | . | . | 13 | CASSPSTYNEQFF | TGTGCCAGCAGTCCCAGCACCTACAATGAGCAGTTCTTC
TRBJ2-7 | TRBV5-5 | . | . | 15 | CASSHEPLSSYEQYF | TGTGCCAGCAGCCATGAACCCTTGAGCTCCTACGAGCAGTACTTC
TRBJ1-5 | TRBV27 | . | many | 14 | CASSFHGRSQPQHF | TGTGCCAGCAGTTTTCATGGCAGGAGCCAGCCCCAGCATTTT
TRBJ1-6 | TRBV7-9 | . | . | 12 | CAILVGNSPLHF | TGTGCCATCCTGGTGGGGAATTCACCCCTCCACTTT
TRBJ1-5 | TRBV3-1 | . | many | 15 | CASSRRAGGNQPQHF | TGTGCCAGCAGCCGCAGGGCGGGCGGCAATCAGCCCCAGCATTTT
TRBJ2-1 | TRBV5-8 | . | . | 14 | CASTEGSNYNEQFF | TGTGCCAGCACCGAGGGCAGCAACTACAATGAGCAGTTCTTC
TRBJ2-3 | TRBV7-2 | TRBD2 | many | 14 | CASSSTRGRDTQYF | TGTGCCAGCAGCTCCACCCGCGGGAGGGATACGCAGTATTTT
TRBJ1-4 | TRBV28 | TRBD1 | many | 14 | CASSSGQSREKLFF | TGTGCCAGCAGTTCGGGACAGAGTCGAGAAAAACTGTTTTTT
TRBJ2-1 | TRBV11-3 | . | many | 20 | CASSRRPGPSPDPSYNEQFF | TGTGCCAGCAGCCGCCGACCGGGACCCTCGCCGGACCCCTCCTACAATGAGCAGTTCTTC
TRBJ2-1 | TRBV5-1 | TRBD2 | many | 18 | CASSLPSGRLYSYNEQFF | TGCGCCAGCAGCTTGCCTAGCGGGAGGCTCTATTCCTACAATGAGCAGTTCTTC
TRBJ1-6 | TRBV20-1 | TRBD1 | many | 16 | CSAREYFGTGNSPLHF | TGCAGTGCTAGAGAATACTTCGGGACAGGGAATTCACCCCTCCACTTT
TRBJ2-7 | TRBV20-1 | . | . | 18 | CSARDKRGGGGISYEQYF | TGCAGTGCTAGAGATAAAAGAGGAGGAGGGGGCATCTCCTACGAGCAGTACTTC
TRBJ1-5 | TRBV20-1 | TRBD1 | many | 14 | CSADRGGINQPQHF | TGCAGTGCTGACAGGGGAGGGATCAATCAGCCCCAGCATTTT
TRBJ1-2 | TRBV7-9 | TRBD1 | . | 14 | CASSSKGQPYGYTF | TGTGCCAGCAGTTCCAAGGGACAGCCCTATGGCTACACCTTC
TRBJ2-7 | TRBV4-1 | . | few | 17 | CASSQDSNSAYLYEQYF | TGCGCCAGCAGCCAAGATTCTAACAGCGCATATCTCTACGAGCAGTACTTC